A selection of T cell receptor beta chains follows, all from one sample in a study of blood T cell repertoires in COVID-19. Assay used: immunoSEQ multiplex PCR; TCRdb lists only in-frame clones, some missing. This table has 200,000 to 300,000 clones, about four fifths appearing once. Sequenced sample: peripheral blood. The receptors come from a man between 50 and 59 years old with acute or convalescent COVID-19. CDR3s leave out the opening cysteine and the closing phenylalanine or tryptophan. A D gene is named only where the DNA matches it firmly.

d_call	v_call	j_call	cdr3_length	cdr3_aa
-	TRBV25-1	TRBJ1-6	10	ASTQGNSPLH
TRBD2	TRBV7-3	TRBJ2-1	12	ASSAFSGSNEQF
TRBD1	TRBV7-6	TRBJ2-7	13	ASSTGQGGYYEQY
TRBD1	TRBV6-5	TRBJ1-3	13	ASSKQTGSGNTIY
-	TRBV5-1	TRBJ1-3	14	ASSLAEDRSGNTIY
TRBD1	TRBV2	TRBJ1-2	12	ASSGGQGLDRYT
TRBD2	TRBV11-3	TRBJ2-1	13	ASSLLAGSYNEQF
-	TRBV5-1	TRBJ2-7	14	ASSLAESGEFYEQY
TRBD1	TRBV6-1	TRBJ2-3	13	ASSEAWGQSDTQY
TRBD1	TRBV6-5	TRBJ2-7	12	ASHSGTGTYEQY
TRBD1	TRBV5-1	TRBJ2-7	12	ASTPNRGSYEQY
TRBD2	TRBV4-2	TRBJ2-1	14	ASSQGLAGGSNEQF
TRBD2	TRBV7-9	TRBJ2-7	12	ASSPREERYEQY
-	TRBV18	TRBJ1-2	10	ASSSGHDGYT
-	TRBV12-3/TRBV12-4	TRBJ2-7	11	ASSLGRPYEQY
-	TRBV21-1	TRBJ2-7	12	ASSKARNRSGQY
-	TRBV7-6	TRBJ1-4	14	ASSFDQGTTNEKLF
TRBD1	TRBV19	TRBJ1-4	12	ASTTGETNEKLF
-	TRBV2	TRBJ1-5	16	ASGPGHLPPNSNQPQH
TRBD2	TRBV11-2	TRBJ2-1	14	ASSPSAGGPGNEQF
TRBD2	TRBV7-3	TRBJ2-3	14	ASSLNKREGQDTQY
TRBD1	TRBV25-1	TRBJ1-6	12	ASKPDRANSPLH
-	TRBV10-3	TRBJ1-2	11	AISESTISGYT
TRBD1	TRBV18	TRBJ2-1	11	ASSSDRGNEQF
TRBD2	TRBV6-6	TRBJ2-7	14	ASRGEGGPYFYEQY
-	TRBV15	TRBJ1-2	10	ATSRDQGGYT
TRBD2	TRBV3-1/TRBV3-2	TRBJ2-3	13	ASSLTSGSSHTQY
-	TRBV6-5	TRBJ1-2	11	ASSYSSVYGYT
-	TRBV13	TRBJ2-1	13	ASSPRDTTPNEQF
TRBD1	TRBV18	TRBJ2-3	12	ASSPGTGTDTQY
-	TRBV27	TRBJ1-1	11	ASSLSGDTEAF
-	TRBV30	TRBJ1-5	12	AWSFMTSNQPQH
-	TRBV11-3	TRBJ2-4	12	ASSPGQLKNIQY
TRBD2	TRBV27	TRBJ2-1	11	ASSGTTYNEQF
TRBD1	TRBV12-3/TRBV12-4	TRBJ2-7	10	ASSGQDYEQY
TRBD1	TRBV6-5	TRBJ1-1	13	ASSLVGQGNTEAF
-	TRBV3-1/TRBV3-2	TRBJ2-2	10	ASSFPPGELF
-	TRBV19	TRBJ1-2	11	ASRKWEAYGYT
-	TRBV2	TRBJ2-7	11	ASRTARSYEQY
-	TRBV7-8	TRBJ1-5	12	ASSLAADNQPQH
TRBD1	TRBV9	TRBJ2-6	17	ASSVGPGQGFSGANVLT
TRBD1	TRBV11-3	TRBJ2-7	13	ASSFRADRAYEQY
TRBD1	TRBV27	TRBJ1-3	15	ASSITGTGYGGNTIY
TRBD2	TRBV2	TRBJ2-5	13	ASSEASGEFETQY
TRBD1	TRBV15	TRBJ1-5	14	ATSRDGTARNQPQH
TRBD1	TRBV10-3	TRBJ1-4	12	AISAGGTGEKLF
-	TRBV6-5	TRBJ1-1	11	ASRRGADTEAF
-	TRBV10-1	TRBJ2-7	12	ASSENRARAEQY
TRBD1	TRBV6-5	TRBJ1-1	13	ASIQGQGVVTEAF
-	TRBV3-1/TRBV3-2	TRBJ2-7	13	ASSHITGNSYEQY
-	TRBV5-4	TRBJ1-2	11	ASSLSGLGGYT
-	TRBV7-3	TRBJ2-1	11	ASSAAGTSGQF